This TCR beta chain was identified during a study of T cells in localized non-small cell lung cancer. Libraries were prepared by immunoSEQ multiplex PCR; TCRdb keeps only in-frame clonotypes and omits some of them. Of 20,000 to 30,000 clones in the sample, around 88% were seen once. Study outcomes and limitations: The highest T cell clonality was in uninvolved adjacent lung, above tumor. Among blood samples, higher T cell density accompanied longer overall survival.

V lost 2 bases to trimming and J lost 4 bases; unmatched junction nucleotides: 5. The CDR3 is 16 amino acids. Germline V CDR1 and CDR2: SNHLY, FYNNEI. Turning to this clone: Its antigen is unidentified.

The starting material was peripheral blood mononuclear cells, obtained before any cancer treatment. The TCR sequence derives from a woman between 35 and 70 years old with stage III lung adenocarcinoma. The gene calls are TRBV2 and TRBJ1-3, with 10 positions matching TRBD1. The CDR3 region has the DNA TGTGCCAGCAGTGAATTGGGGACAGGGGCCGGAAACACCATATATTTT. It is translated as CASSELGTGAGNTIYF.